This entry describes one T cell receptor (beta chain). Antigen: not known. The data were obtained in a study of T cells after yellow fever vaccination. General study results and limits: The bulk population could contribute abundant contaminating clonotypes to FACS-sorted repertoires. On re-exposure, the response was weaker but peaked faster, at day 5 versus 15. Most primary-vaccination clones recurred post-booster (roughly 97% CD4, roughly 87% CD8).

Template switching by 5'RACE produced TCR cDNA, adding a universal primer site and UMIs. TCRdb re-derived calls from the 5' RACE reads in MiXCR, one entry per CDR3 protein. The table has approximately 160,000 distinct CDR3 sequences, around 9% seen once; the top ten hold under 40%. CDR1 MGHRA and CDR2 YSYEKL come from the germline V gene. V was cut by 3 bases and J by 1 base, with 12 bases left in between. The CDR3 sequence is 15 residues long. This rearrangement joins TRBV4-1 to TRBJ2-5; D may correspond to TRBD1 or TRBD2 (5 bases each). The TCR comes from a man younger than 30 who received the YFV17D yellow fever vaccine. Sequenced material: CD8+ T cells sorted from PBMCs, taken 45 days after the yellow fever booster vaccination. CDR3 sequence (DNA): TGCGCCAGCAGCCAGCTTGAGGGGCCCCAAGAGACCCAGTACTTC. Protein: CASSQLEGPQETQYF.